This T cell receptor beta chain was sequenced during a study of T cells in Graves' hyperthyroidism and ophthalmopathy. The CDR3 has 17 amino acids. V was shortened by 3 bases and J by 0 bases, with 17 bases between the two germline ends. The germline CDR1 and CDR2 sequences are KGHSH and LQKENI. Amplification targeted TCR beta CDR3 regions from RNA transcripts. Primed by the HTBI set, a first-round RT-PCR was run on the TCR CDR3. TCRdb re-called the multiplex PCR reads with MiXCR, one entry per CDR3 protein. The sample includes a few hundred thousand distinct CDR3 sequences, approximately 12% of them seen just once. This clonotype was observed many times.

The specimen was blood. V is TRBV18 and J is TRBJ1-1; D is ambiguous. The TCR sequence derives from a man aged 30-40 years with Graves' hyperthyroidism that later progressed to Graves' ophthalmopathy. The CDR3 nucleotides read TGTGCCAGCTCACCTCGACCCCCCGAGGGCTTGAACACTGAAGCTTTCTTT. The encoded protein is CASSPRPPEGLNTEAFF.